Sequencing of this TCR beta chain was carried out in a study of T cell responses to AZD1222 COVID-19 vaccine. Overall study context: Second doses that came at about 4 or about 12 weeks were put together.

Clones were sequenced by immunoSEQ multiplex PCR, and TCRdb holds only the in-frame ones, with some missing. The sample carries 75,000 to 90,000 clones, 70% to 80% recorded once. As concerns this clone: The antigen remains unidentified.

Per the germline V gene, CDR1 is KGHSH and CDR2 is LQKENI. This CDR3 contains 13 residues. Trimming took 3 bases from V and 8 from J, leaving 11 bases between them. Findings of the study overall: Increased Spike-specific TCR breadth and depth were observed after two AZD1222 doses. Only a handful of people who got AZD1222 tested seropositive at baseline.

The chain employs TRBV18 and TRBJ2-1, with D perhaps matching TRBD1 (6 bases). Here the sequenced sample was peripheral blood, taken on day 0 of AZD1222 vaccination. The receptor was isolated from an adult in good health. CDR3 in amino acids: CASSPPGHDEQFF. CDR3 DNA sequence: TGTGCCAGCTCACCCCCGGGACACGATGAGCAGTTCTTC.